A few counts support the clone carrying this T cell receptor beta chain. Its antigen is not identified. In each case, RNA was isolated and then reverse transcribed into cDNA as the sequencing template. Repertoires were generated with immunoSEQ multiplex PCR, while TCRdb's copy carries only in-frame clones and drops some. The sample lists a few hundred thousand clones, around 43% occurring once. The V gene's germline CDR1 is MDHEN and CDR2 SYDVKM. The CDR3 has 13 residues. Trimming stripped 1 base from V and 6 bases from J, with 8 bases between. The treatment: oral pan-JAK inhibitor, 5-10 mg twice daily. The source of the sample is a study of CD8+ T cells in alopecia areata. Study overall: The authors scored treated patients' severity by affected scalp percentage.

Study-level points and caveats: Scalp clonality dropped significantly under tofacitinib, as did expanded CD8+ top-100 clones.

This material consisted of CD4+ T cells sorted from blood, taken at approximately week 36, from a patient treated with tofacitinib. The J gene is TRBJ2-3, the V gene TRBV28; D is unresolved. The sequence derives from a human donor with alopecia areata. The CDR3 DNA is TGTGCCAGCAGTTTATTGAAGCCCGATACGCAGTATTTT. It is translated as CASSLLKPDTQYF.